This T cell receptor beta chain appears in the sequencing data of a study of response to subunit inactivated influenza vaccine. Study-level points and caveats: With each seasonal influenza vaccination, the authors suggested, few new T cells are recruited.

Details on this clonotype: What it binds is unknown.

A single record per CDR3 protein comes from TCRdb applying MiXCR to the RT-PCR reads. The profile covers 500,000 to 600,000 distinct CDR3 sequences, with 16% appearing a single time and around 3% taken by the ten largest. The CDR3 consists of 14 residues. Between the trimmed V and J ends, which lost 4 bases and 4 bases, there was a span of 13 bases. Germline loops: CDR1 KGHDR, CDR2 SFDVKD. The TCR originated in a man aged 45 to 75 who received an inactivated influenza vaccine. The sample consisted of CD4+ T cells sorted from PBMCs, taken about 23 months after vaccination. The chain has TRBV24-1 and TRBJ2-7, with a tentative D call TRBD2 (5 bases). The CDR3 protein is CATSDSRRAYEQYF. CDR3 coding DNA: TGTGCCACCAGTGACTCCCGGCGGGCTTACGAGCAGTACTTC.